This T cell receptor beta chain is drawn from a study of patients and donors after allogeneic stem cell transplantation. TCRdb fed the RT-PCR reads into MiXCR, producing one record per CDR3 protein. The sample holds roughly 230,000 distinct CDR3 sequences, 13% to 15% seen once. CDR3 length equals 15 residues. Germline V gene lookup returns CDR1 DFQATT and CDR2 SNEGSKA (reference sequence). V shed 0 bases, J shed 4 bases, and the junction held 6 bases outside the gene matches. The rearrangement uses TRBV20-1 and TRBJ2-1; 7 nucleotides match TRBD2. The receptor was derived from a human donor who was either an allogeneic HSCT recipient or a stem cell or donor lymphocyte infusion donor (not recorded which). It is not recorded whose cells these are; they may come from a transplant donor. Input material: blood, either unsorted or a sorted T cell fraction (not recorded which). CDR3 residues: CSARDLGGLYNEQFF. DNA for the CDR3: TGCAGTGCTAGAGATTTGGGAGGGCTTTACAATGAGCAGTTCTTC.